The 26 T cell receptor beta chains below come from one sample, sequenced in a study of blood T cell repertoires in COVID-19. The method was immunoSEQ multiplex PCR; TCRdb's version includes in-frame clones alone and lacks a portion of them. The sample yields fewer than 300,000 clones, around four fifths seen once. Sequencing was performed on peripheral blood. The receptors stem from a woman between 70 and 85 years old with active or convalescent COVID-19.

The CDR3 DNA sequence: TGTGCCAGCAGCTTCACGAGGGGGGGGCCAGGTGAAAAACTGTTTTTT. This codes for CASSFTRGGPGEKLFF. The genes are TRBV9 and TRBJ1-4, with a possible D match to TRBD1 (6 bases). The CDR3 covers 16 residues. Per germline, CDR1 SGDLS and CDR2 YYNGEE. The V gene lost 4 bases and the J gene lost 7 bases, with 20 bases spanning the gap.

This chain connects TRBV5-1 to TRBJ2-3; 9 positions agree with TRBD2. V lost 4 bases, J lost 2 bases, and 2 bases stayed unmatched. In germline, CDR1 is SGHRS, CDR2 YFSETQ. The CDR3 runs to 14 residues. CDR3 loop: CASSERGATDTQYF. CDR3 coding DNA: TGCGCCAGCAGCGAGCGGGGGGCCACAGATACGCAGTATTTT.

This rearrangement joins TRBV6-5 to TRBJ1-1; D not resolved. Germline V gene data show CDR1 as MNHEY and CDR2 as SVGAGI. This CDR3 has 12 residues. V lost 7 bases, J lost 4 bases, and 10 bases lay in between. The CDR3 bases are TGTGCCAGCAAGGACGGGATCACTGAAGCTTTCTTT. Protein product: CASKDGITEAFF.

This chain uses TRBV5-6 with TRBJ1-1; D is unclear. Germline assignment: CDR1 SGHDT and CDR2 YYEEEE. The germline V and J ends were trimmed by 0 bases and 1 base, with 7 bases remaining between them. CDR3 length: 14 amino acids. As DNA, the CDR3 is TGTGCCAGCAGCTTGGCCCCAGGGAACACTGAAGCTTTCTTT. This codes for CASSLAPGNTEAFF.

This chain uses TRBV2 with TRBJ1-4; weak D call: TRBD1 (5 bases). The germline V and J ends were trimmed by 7 bases and 3 bases, with 9 bases remaining between them. The CDR3 is 13 amino acids. The germline V gene encodes CDR1 SNHLY and CDR2 FYNNEI. CDR3 loop: CASIDSSNEKLFF. CDR3 nucleotides: TGTGCCAGCATCGACAGTTCTAATGAAAAACTGTTTTTT.

The chain recombines TRBV10-3 with TRBJ2-3; D may be TRBD1 (6 bases). Germline lookup yields CDR1 ENHRY and CDR2 SYGVKD. The CDR3 runs to 12 residues. Trimming shortened V by 2 bases and J by 6 bases, and 6 bases separated the two germline ends. The CDR3 sequence: CAISEDRDTQYF. In nucleotides, the CDR3 is TGTGCCATCAGTGAGGACAGGGATACGCAGTATTTT.

J is TRBJ1-5 and V is TRBV7-2, with 9 bases fitting TRBD1. This CDR3 has 15 amino acids. The germline V gene has CDR1 SGHTA and CDR2 FQGNSA. The junction had 6 bases not matched to a gene; V was cut back by 5 bases and J by 4 bases. The CDR3 sequence is CASSLRTGANQPQHF. DNA for the CDR3: TGTGCCAGCAGCCTAAGGACAGGGGCTAATCAGCCCCAGCATTTT.

The rearrangement joins TRBV30 to TRBJ1-1; D not certain. The CDR3 consists of 13 residues. V lost 1 base, J lost 1 base, and 7 bases lay in between. CDR1 is GTSNPN and CDR2 is SVGIG in the germline V gene (reference sequence). The CDR3 reads CAWSGGPNTEAFF. The DNA for the CDR3 is TGTGCCTGGAGTGGAGGGCCGAACACTGAAGCTTTCTTT.

This clone has only a few counts. The chain recombines TRBV9 with TRBJ2-1; no definite D call. This CDR3 is built from 15 residues. Germline CDR1 reads SGDLS; CDR2 reads YYNGEE. V was trimmed by 0 bases and J by 0 bases, leaving 7 bases between them. The DNA of the CDR3 is TGTGCCAGCAGCGTAGACTCGAGCTCCTACAATGAGCAGTTCTTC. Amino acids: CASSVDSSSYNEQFF.

V is TRBV12-3 or TRBV12-4 and J is TRBJ2-7; D may be TRBD2 (7 bases). This CDR3 contains 13 residues. The V and J ends lost 5 bases and 0 bases respectively, with 8 bases between them. For the CDR3, the DNA is TGTGCCAGCAGTAGGGGGGGCTCCTACGAGCAGTACTTC. It specifies CASSRGGSYEQYF.

V is TRBV5-1 and J is TRBJ1-1; the D gene is possibly TRBD1 (5 bases). CDR1 is SGHRS, CDR2 YFSETQ, per germline. V was clipped by 0 bases and J by 1 base, with 22 bases between them. The CDR3 has 19 residues. CDR3 sequence: CASSLEGVSGRIRNTEAFF. DNA for the CDR3: TGCGCCAGCAGCTTGGAAGGGGTTTCAGGGAGGATTAGGAACACTGAAGCTTTCTTT.

V gene TRBV5-1 combines with J gene TRBJ2-2, with a weak D call TRBD2 (5 bases). Germline loops: CDR1 SGHRS, CDR2 YFSETQ. V shed 2 bases and J shed 5 bases, with 10 bases lying between them. The CDR3 sequence is 14 residues long. CDR3 protein: CASSFAGGTGELFF. In DNA, the CDR3 is TGCGCCAGCAGCTTCGCGGGCGGTACCGGGGAGCTGTTTTTT.

This clone was counted ten times or more. This sequence joins TRBV28 and TRBJ2-5, with D maybe TRBD1 (6 bases). CDR1 is MDHEN, CDR2 SYDVKM, per germline. V lost 5 bases and J 2 bases, leaving 12 bases between the germline ends. The CDR3 contains 14 residues. This CDR3 reads CASSPGQPQETQYF. CDR3 in DNA: TGTGCCAGCAGTCCAGGACAGCCGCAAGAGACCCAGTACTTC.

The rearrangement joins TRBV6-2 or TRBV6-3 to TRBJ2-7; 10 nucleotides line up with TRBD1. The germline gives CDR1 MNHEY, CDR2 SVGEGT. With 1 base clipped from V and 1 base from J, the junction kept 7 bases outside the gene matches. The CDR3 loop spans 17 amino acids. CDR3 loop: CASSYWTGTGVSYEQYF. CDR3 coding DNA: TGTGCCAGCAGTTACTGGACCGGGACAGGGGTGTCCTACGAGCAGTACTTC.

This clone was recorded once. The genes are TRBV10-1 and TRBJ1-5, with no clear D. Germline V CDR1 and CDR2: WNHNN, SYGVQD (reference sequence). There are 15 residues in the CDR3. V was cut by 0 bases and J by 1 base, with 7 bases left in between. The CDR3 loop reads CASSESASSNQPQHF. CDR3 DNA sequence: TGCGCCAGCAGTGAGTCAGCCTCCAGCAATCAGCCCCAGCATTTT.

The rearrangement joins TRBV18 to TRBJ2-7; maybe TRBD1 (5 bases). With 2 bases removed from V and 3 bases from J, the gap between germline ends came to 17 bases. CDR1 and CDR2 (germline): KGHSH, LQKENI. The CDR3 covers 16 residues. CDR3 DNA sequence: TGTGCCAGCTCACCAGAGATGACAGCCCCACGCTACGAGCAGTACTTC. Translation gives CASSPEMTAPRYEQYF.

The chain has TRBV9 and TRBJ1-5; D call uncertain. Germline lookup yields CDR1 SGDLS and CDR2 YYNGEE. V was cut by 0 bases and J by 2 bases, with 9 bases left in between. CDR3 size: 15 residues. The CDR3 region has the DNA TGTGCCAGCAGCGTAGGCGAGGGAGGCAATCAGCCCCAGCATTTT. This codes for CASSVGEGGNQPQHF.

A single count supports this clone. The rearrangement links TRBV9 to TRBJ2-5; 11 nucleotides match TRBD2. The germline V gene encodes CDR1 SGDLS and CDR2 YYNGEE. The CDR3 extends over 15 amino acids. The ends lost 4 bases at V and 4 bases at J; junction bases unmatched: 6. CDR3 coding DNA: TGTGCCAGCAGCTTTAGCGGGGGGGCGCGAGAGACCCAGTACTTC. This translates into CASSFSGGARETQYF.

CDR3 loop: CASSFGQGLFYGYTF. Written as DNA, the CDR3 is TGCGCCAGCAGCTTCGGACAGGGACTATTCTATGGCTACACCTTC. The rearrangement uses TRBV5-1 and TRBJ1-2; the match to TRBD1 covers 8 bases. J lost 4 bases, V lost 2 bases, and 7 bases had no gene match. The CDR3 runs to 15 residues. The V gene's germline CDR1 is SGHRS and CDR2 YFSETQ.

The chain is built from TRBV6-2 or TRBV6-3 and TRBJ2-1; 7 bases line up with TRBD1. The germline V gene encodes CDR1 MNHEY and CDR2 SVGEGT. V shed 6 bases and J 4 bases; nucleotides not matched to a gene: 3. This CDR3 comprises 13 residues. DNA of the CDR3: TGTGCCAGCAGCCGACAGGGTTACAATGAGCAGTTCTTC. Amino acids: CASSRQGYNEQFF.

This chain joins TRBV10-3 and TRBJ1-5, with TRBD1 as a possible D gene (6 bases). V was shortened by 7 bases and J by 6 bases, with 16 bases between the two germline ends. The CDR3 is 14 residues long. Germline V gene data show CDR1 as ENHRY and CDR2 as SYGVKD. The CDR3 DNA sequence: TGTGCCATCACCTCCGGGACAACGGTTCAGCCCCAGCATTTT. Translation gives CAITSGTTVQPQHF.

The rearrangement uses TRBV6-1 and TRBJ2-1; TRBD1 might be the D (6 bases). The germline CDR1 and CDR2 sequences are MNHNS and SASEGT. The CDR3 totals 16 residues. V lost 3 bases and J 3 bases, leaving 15 bases between the germline ends. This CDR3 is CASSDPTGKNYNEQFF. For the CDR3, the DNA is TGTGCCAGCAGTGATCCTACAGGGAAAAACTACAATGAGCAGTTCTTC.

The V call is TRBV10-3, the J call TRBJ2-1; TRBD2 matches 13 bases. This CDR3 comprises 17 residues. The V gene end was trimmed by 4 bases and the J gene end by 4 bases; junction bases not matched to a gene: 7. Germline V CDR1 and CDR2: ENHRY, SYGVKD. DNA of the CDR3: TGTGCCATCAGTGCAAAAGGACTAGCGGGAGCTTACAATGAGCAGTTCTTC. It is translated as CAISAKGLAGAYNEQFF.

The J gene is TRBJ1-4, the V gene TRBV4-1; weak D call: TRBD1 (5 bases). The CDR3 runs 15 residues. V was clipped by 5 bases and J by 4 bases, with 14 bases between them. Germline CDR1 is MGHRA and CDR2 is YSYEKL. The CDR3 loop reads CASSAGRGGNEKLFF. DNA for the CDR3: TGCGCCAGCAGCGCGGGACGCGGGGGTAATGAAAAACTGTTTTTT.

This chain links TRBV10-1 with TRBJ2-5, with D uncertain. Germline assignment: CDR1 WNHNN and CDR2 SYGVQD (reference sequence). The V gene lost 6 bases and the J gene lost 4 bases, with 9 bases spanning the gap. The CDR3 loop spans 12 amino acids. The CDR3, as DNA: TGCGCCAGCAGCGGCGCAGGAGAGACCCAGTACTTC. This codes for CASSGAGETQYF.

This clone was seen just once. This chain connects TRBV11-2 to TRBJ2-7; unclear D gene. This CDR3 region has 13 residues. Germline CDR1 SGHAT, CDR2 FQNNGV. Trimming stripped 0 bases from V and 4 bases from J, with 7 bases between. CDR3 residues: CASSLDPQYEQYF. In DNA form, the CDR3 reads TGTGCCAGCAGCTTAGATCCACAATACGAGCAGTACTTC.